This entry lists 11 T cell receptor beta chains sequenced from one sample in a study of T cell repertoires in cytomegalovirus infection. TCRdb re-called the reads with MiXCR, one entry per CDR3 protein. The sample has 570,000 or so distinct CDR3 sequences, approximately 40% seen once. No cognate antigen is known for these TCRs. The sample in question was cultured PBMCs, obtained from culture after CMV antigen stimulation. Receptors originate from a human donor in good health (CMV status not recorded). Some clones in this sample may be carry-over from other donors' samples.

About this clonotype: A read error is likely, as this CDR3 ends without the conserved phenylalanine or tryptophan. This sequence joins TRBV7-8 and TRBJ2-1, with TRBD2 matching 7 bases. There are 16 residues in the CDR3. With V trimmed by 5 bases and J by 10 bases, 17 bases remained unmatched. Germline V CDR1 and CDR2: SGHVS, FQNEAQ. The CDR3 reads CASSPMLGGFGKEQFL. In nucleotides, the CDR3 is TGTGCCAGCAGCCCCATGTTGGGGGGGTTTGGCAAAGAGCAGTTCCTC.

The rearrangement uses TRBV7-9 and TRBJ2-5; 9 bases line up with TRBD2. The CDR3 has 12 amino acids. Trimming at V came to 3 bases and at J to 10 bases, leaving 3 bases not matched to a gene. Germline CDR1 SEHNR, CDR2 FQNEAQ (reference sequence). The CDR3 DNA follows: TGTGCCAGCAGCTTCCGAGCGGGGGGCCAGTACTTC. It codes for CASSFRAGGQYF.

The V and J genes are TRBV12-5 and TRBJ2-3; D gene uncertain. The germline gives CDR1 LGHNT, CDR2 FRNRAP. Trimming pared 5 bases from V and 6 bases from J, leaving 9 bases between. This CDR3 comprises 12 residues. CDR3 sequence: CASGPPTDTQYF. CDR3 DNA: TGTGCTAGTGGTCCCCCCACGGATACGCAGTATTTT.

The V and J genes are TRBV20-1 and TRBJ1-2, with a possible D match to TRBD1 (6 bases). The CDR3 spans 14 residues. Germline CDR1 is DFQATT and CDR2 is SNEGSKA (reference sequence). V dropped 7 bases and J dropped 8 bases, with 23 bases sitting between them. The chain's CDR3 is CSVGTPRRAEGYTF. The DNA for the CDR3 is TGCAGTGTTGGGACACCCCGTAGGGCTGAGGGCTACACCTTC.

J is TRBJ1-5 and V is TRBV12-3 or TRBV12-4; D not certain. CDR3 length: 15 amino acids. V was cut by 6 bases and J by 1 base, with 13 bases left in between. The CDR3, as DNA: TGTGCCAGCAGCGGAGGGAGAACAAGCAATCAGCCCCAGCATTTT. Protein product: CASSGGRTSNQPQHF.

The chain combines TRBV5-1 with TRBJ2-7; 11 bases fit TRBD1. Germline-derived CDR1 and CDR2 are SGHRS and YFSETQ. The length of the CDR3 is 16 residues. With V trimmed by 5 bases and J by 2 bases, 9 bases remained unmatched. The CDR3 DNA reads TGCGCCAGCAGTACCCATCCGGGACAGGGGGCCTACGAGCAGTACTTC. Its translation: CASSTHPGQGAYEQYF. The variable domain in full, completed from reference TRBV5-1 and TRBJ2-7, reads KAGVTQTPRYLIKTRGQQVTLSCSPISGHRSVSWYQQTPGQGLQFLFEYFSETQRNKGNFPGRFSGRQFSNSRSEMNVSTLELGDSALYLCASSTHPGQGAYEQYFGPGTRLTVT.

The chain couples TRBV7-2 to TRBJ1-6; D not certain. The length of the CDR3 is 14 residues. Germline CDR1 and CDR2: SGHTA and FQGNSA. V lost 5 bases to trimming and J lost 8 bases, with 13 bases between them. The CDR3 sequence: CASSPRGWDSPLHF. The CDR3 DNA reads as TGTGCCAGCAGCCCTCGAGGCTGGGATTCACCCCTCCACTTT. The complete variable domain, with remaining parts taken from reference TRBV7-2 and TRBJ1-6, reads GAGVSQSPSNKVTEKGKDVELRCDPISGHTALYWYRQSLGQGLEFLIYFQGNSAPDKSGLPSDRFSAERTGGSVSTLTIQRTQQEDSAVYLCASSPRGWDSPLHFGNGTRLTVT.

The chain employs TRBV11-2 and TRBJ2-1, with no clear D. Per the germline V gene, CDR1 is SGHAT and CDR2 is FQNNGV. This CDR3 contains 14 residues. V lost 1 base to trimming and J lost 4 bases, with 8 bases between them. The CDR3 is CASSLGSQYNEQFF. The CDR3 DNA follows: TGTGCCAGCAGCTTAGGGTCTCAATACAATGAGCAGTTCTTC. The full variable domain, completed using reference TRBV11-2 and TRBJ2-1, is EAGVAQSPRYKIIEKRQSVAFWCNPISGHATLYWYQQILGQGPKLLIQFQNNGVVDDSQLPKDRFSAERLKGVDSTLKIQPAKLEDSAVYLCASSLGSQYNEQFFGPGTRLTVL.

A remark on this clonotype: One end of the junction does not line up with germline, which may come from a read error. The CDR3 nucleotides read TGTGCCAGCAGCTTGGTAACCAGGGAAAAACTGTTTTTT. Its translation is CASSLVTREKLFF. The J gene is TRBJ1-4, the V gene TRBV5-3, with unresolved D. TRBV5-3 is reported as an ORF; its role is uncertain. The CDR3 has 13 amino acids.

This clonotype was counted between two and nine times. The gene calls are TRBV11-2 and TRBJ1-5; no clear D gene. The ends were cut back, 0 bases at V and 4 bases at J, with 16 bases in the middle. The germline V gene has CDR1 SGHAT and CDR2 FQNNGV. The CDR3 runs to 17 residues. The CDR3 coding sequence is TGTGCCAGCAGCTTAGACTACAGCGACGGGAATAATCAGCCCCAGCATTTT. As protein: CASSLDYSDGNNQPQHF.

The CDR3 DNA is TGTGCCAGCAGTCCCAGGGGGCCTTATCAGCCCCAGCATTTT. Translated: CASSPRGPYQPQHF. The chain combines TRBV6-2 or TRBV6-3 with TRBJ1-5; 8 bases fit TRBD1. Germline V gene sequence: CDR1 MNHEY, CDR2 SVGEGT. Trimming took 5 bases from V and 5 from J; bases not matched to a gene: 5. CDR3 length equals 14 residues.